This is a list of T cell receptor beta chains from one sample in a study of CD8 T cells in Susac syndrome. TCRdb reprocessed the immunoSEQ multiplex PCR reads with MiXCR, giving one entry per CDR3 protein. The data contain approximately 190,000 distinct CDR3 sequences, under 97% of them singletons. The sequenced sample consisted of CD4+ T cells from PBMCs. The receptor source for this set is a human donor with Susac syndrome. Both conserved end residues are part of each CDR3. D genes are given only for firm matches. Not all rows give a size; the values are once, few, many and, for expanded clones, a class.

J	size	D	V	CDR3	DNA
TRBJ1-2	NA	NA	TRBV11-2	CASGVGYYGYTF	TGTGCCAGCGGAGTCGGATACTATGGCTACACCTTC
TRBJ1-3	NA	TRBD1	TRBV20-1	CSARDRSSENTIYF	TGCAGTGCACGGGACAGGAGCTCTGAAAACACCATATATTTT
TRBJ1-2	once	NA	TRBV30	CAWGIGYTF	TGTGCCTGGGGCATTGGCTACACCTTC
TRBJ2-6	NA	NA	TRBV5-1	CASGHPSGANVLTF	TGCGCCAGCGGACACCCCTCTGGGGCCAACGTCCTGACTTTC
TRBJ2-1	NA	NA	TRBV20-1	CSAGGPYNEQFF	TGCAGTGCTGGGGGACCTTACAATGAGCAGTTCTTC
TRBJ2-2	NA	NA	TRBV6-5	CASSYSWGGELFF	TGTGCCAGCAGTTACTCCTGGGGCGGGGAGCTGTTTTTT
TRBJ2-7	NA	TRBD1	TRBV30	CAWSLGVLGQGVHEQYF	TGTGCCTGGAGTCTCGGGGTGCTAGGACAGGGTGTCCACGAGCAGTACTTC
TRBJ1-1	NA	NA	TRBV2	CATNPSGTEAFF	TGTGCCACCAACCCGAGCGGCACTGAAGCTTTCTTT
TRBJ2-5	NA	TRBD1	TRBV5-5	CASIPGQGKETQYF	TGTGCCAGCATTCCGGGACAGGGAAAAGAGACCCAGTACTTC
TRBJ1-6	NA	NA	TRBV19	CASSIDRTNLHF	TGTGCCAGTAGTATCGACCGGACAAACCTCCACTTT
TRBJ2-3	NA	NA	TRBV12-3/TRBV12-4	CASSPGTDTQYF	TGTGCCAGCAGTCCCGGCACAGATACGCAGTATTTT
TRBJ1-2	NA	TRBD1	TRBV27	CASSPRGTGSLGYGYTF	TGTGCCAGCAGTCCCCGCGGGACAGGGTCATTAGGCTATGGCTACACCTTC
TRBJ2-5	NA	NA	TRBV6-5	CASSYSRVQETQYF	TGTGCCAGCAGTTATTCCAGGGTCCAAGAGACCCAGTACTTC
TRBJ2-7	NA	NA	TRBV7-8	CASSLARGLLAF	TGTGCCAGCAGCTTAGCGAGGGGATTACTTGCCTTC
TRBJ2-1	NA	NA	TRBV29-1	CSGEGTGDEQFF	TGCAGCGGGGAGGGGACAGGCGATGAGCAGTTCTTC
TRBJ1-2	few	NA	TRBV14	CASSRGQIYGYTF	TGTGCCAGCAGCCGAGGACAGATCTATGGCTACACCTTC
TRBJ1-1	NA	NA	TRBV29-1	CSPQSKQGTVVNTEAFF	TGCAGCCCACAGTCCAAGCAAGGGACCGTTGTGAACACTGAAGCTTTCTTT
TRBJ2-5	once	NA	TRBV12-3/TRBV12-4	CASRPDFQETQYF	TGTGCCAGCAGACCGGACTTTCAAGAGACCCAGTACTTC
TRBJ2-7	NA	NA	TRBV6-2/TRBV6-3	CASSQGPGEQYF	TGTGCCAGCAGTCAGGGACCCGGCGAGCAGTACTTC
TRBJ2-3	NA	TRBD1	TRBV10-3	CAISGTGGTDTQYF	TGTGCCATCAGTGGGACAGGAGGCACAGATACGCAGTATTTT
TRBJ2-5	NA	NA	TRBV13	CASGGGLETQYF	TGTGCCAGCGGGGGAGGCTTGGAGACCCAGTACTTC
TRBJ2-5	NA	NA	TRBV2	CASSEVEAQYF	TGTGCCAGCAGTGAAGTGGAGGCCCAGTACTTC
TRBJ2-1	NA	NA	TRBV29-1	CSVEKYGSGNEQFF	TGCAGCGTTGAAAAATATGGGTCGGGCAATGAGCAGTTCTTC
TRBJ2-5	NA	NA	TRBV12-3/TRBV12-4	CASSFRRRKTQYF	TGTGCCAGCAGTTTCAGGAGGAGAAAGACCCAGTACTTC
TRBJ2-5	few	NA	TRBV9	CASSLGGRSETQYF	TGTGCCAGCAGCTTGGGGGGCCGAAGTGAGACCCAGTACTTC
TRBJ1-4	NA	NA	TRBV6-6	CASSRSTNEKLFF	TGTGCCAGCAGCAGATCAACTAATGAAAAACTGTTTTTT
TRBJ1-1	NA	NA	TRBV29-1	CSGALGNTEAFF	TGCAGCGGAGCCCTAGGGAACACTGAAGCTTTCTTT
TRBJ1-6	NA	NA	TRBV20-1	CSAPGKGNSYNSPLHF	TGCAGTGCCCCGGGGAAGGGAAACTCCTATAATTCACCCCTCCACTTT
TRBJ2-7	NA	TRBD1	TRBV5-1	CASKLVGQGASEQYF	TGCGCCAGCAAACTGGTCGGACAGGGGGCTAGCGAGCAGTACTTC
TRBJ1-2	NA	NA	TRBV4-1	CASSPRWPNYGYTF	TGCGCCAGCAGCCCACGCTGGCCCAACTATGGCTACACCTTC
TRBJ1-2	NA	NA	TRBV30	CAWSVDSNYGYTF	TGTGCCTGGAGTGTAGATTCTAACTATGGCTACACCTTC
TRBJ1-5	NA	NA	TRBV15	CATSREDGLNQPQHF	TGTGCCACCAGCAGAGAGGACGGCCTCAATCAGCCCCAGCATTTT
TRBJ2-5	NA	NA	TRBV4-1	CASSQDYGTQYF	TGCGCCAGCAGCCAAGACTATGGGACCCAGTACTTC
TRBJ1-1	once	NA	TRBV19	CASQLGGGNTEAFF	TGTGCCAGCCAATTGGGAGGAGGGAACACTGAAGCTTTCTTT